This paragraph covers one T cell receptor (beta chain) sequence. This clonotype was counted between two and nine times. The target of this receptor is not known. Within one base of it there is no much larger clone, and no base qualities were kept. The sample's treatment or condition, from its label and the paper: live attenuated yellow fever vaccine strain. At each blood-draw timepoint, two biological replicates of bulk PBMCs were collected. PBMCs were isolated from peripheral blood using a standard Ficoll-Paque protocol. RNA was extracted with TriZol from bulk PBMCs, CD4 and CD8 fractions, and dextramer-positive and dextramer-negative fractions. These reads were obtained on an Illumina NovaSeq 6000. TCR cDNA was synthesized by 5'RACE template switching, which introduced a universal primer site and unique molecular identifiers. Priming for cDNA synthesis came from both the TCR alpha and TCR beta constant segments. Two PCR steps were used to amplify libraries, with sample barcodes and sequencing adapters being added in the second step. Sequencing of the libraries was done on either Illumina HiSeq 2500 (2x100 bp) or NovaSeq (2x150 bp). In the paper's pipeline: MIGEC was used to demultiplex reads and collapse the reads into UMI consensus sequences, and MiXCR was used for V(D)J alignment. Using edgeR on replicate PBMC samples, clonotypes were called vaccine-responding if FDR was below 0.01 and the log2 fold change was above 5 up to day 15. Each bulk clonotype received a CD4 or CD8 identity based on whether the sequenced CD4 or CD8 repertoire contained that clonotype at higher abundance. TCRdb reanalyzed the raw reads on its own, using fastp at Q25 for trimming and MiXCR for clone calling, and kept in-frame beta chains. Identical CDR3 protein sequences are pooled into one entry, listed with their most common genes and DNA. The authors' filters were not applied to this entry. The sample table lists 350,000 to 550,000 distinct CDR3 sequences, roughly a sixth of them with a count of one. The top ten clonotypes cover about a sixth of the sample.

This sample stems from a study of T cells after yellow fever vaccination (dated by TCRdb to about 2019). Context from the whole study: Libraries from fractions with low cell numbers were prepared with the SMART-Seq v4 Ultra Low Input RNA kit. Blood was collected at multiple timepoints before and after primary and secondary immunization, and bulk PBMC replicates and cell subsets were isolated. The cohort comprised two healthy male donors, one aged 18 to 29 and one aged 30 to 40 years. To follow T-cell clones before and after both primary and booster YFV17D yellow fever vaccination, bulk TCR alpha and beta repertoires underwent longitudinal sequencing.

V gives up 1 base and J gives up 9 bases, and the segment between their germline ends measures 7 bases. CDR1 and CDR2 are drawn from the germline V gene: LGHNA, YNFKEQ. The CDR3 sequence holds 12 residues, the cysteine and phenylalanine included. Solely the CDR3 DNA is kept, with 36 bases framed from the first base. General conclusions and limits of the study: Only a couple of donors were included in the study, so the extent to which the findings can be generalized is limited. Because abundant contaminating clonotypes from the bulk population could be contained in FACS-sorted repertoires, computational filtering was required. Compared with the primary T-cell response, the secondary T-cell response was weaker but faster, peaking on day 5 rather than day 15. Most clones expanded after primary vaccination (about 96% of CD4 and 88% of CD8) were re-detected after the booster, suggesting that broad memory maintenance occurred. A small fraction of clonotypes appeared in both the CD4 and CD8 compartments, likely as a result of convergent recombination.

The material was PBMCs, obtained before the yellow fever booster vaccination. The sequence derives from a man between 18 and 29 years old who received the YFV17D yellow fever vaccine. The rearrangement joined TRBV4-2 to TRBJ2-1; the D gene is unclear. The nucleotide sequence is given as TGTGCCAGCAGCCAAGGTCAGAGTGAGCAGTTCTTC. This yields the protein CASSQGQSEQFF.